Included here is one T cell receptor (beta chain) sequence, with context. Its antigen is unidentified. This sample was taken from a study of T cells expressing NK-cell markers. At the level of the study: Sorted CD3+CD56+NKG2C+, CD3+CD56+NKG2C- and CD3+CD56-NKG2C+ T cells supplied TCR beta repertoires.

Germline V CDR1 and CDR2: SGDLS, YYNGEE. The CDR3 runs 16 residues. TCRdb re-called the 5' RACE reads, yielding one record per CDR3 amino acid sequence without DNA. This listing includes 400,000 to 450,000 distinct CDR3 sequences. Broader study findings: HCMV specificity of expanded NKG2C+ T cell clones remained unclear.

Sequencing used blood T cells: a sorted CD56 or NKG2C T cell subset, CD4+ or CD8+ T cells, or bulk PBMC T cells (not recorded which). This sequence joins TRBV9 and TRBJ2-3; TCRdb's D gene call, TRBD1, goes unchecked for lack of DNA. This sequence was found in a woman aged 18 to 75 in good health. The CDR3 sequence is CASSVYWQGAPDTQYF.